This T cell receptor beta chain appears in the sequencing data of a study of tumour-infiltrating T cells in Burkitt lymphoma. The CDR3 covers 14 residues. The germline gives CDR1 LNHDA, CDR2 SQIVND (reference sequence). Germline trimming cut 6 bases from V and 4 bases from J; bases unmatched to any gene: 8. Profiling relied on immunoSEQ multiplex PCR, and the TCRdb table lists in-frame clones only, not all of them. The table lists 12,000 to 15,000 clones, 65% to 90% of them singletons. This clonotype originated in a human donor with diffuse large B-cell lymphoma. The chain is built from TRBV19 and TRBJ1-2; 7 bases are shared with TRBD1. Sequencing was performed on tumor tissue. This CDR3 is CASRTGEGSYGYTF. As DNA, the CDR3 is TGTGCCAGTAGAACAGGGGAGGGAAGCTATGGCTACACCTTC. Looking up the rest from reference TRBV19 and TRBJ1-2 gives the full variable domain: DGGITQSPKYLFRKEGQNVTLSCEQNLNHDAMYWYRQDPGQGLRLIYYSQIVNDFQKGDIAEGYSVSREKKESFPLTVTSAQKNPTAFYLCASRTGEGSYGYTFGSGTRLTVV.